These T cell receptor beta chains were read from a single sample in a study of shared clonotypes between healthy human individuals. Measured with immunoSEQ multiplex PCR; TCRdb has only the in-frame clones, and not every one. The table lists 1.6 million or so clones, approximately 96% of them singletons, with 1% to 1.5% in the top ten. Sequencing input: naive CD4+ T cells sorted from blood. These receptors were obtained from a man younger than 45 in good health. The CDR3 runs from the conserved cysteine through the conserved F or W. Fields, in order: clone size, J gene, V gene, CDR3 protein. Expanded clones are given a class, and other clones once, few, many or no size at all.

clone_size: -
j_call: TRBJ2-2
v_call: TRBV2
cdr3_aa: CASSETWATGELFF

clone_size: -
j_call: TRBJ2-3
v_call: TRBV6-6
cdr3_aa: CASTGTDTQYF

clone_size: -
j_call: TRBJ2-1
v_call: TRBV5-1
cdr3_aa: CASSLLAGGINNEQFF

clone_size: -
j_call: TRBJ1-1
v_call: TRBV5-8
cdr3_aa: CASRVTGGRVTEAFF

clone_size: -
j_call: TRBJ2-3
v_call: TRBV4-2
cdr3_aa: CASSQGKEGLAGGWNTQYF

clone_size: -
j_call: TRBJ2-7
v_call: TRBV7-8
cdr3_aa: CASSHGTSPAYEQYF

clone_size: -
j_call: TRBJ2-7
v_call: TRBV5-1
cdr3_aa: CASSLDGYYEQYF

clone_size: -
j_call: TRBJ1-1
v_call: TRBV5-1
cdr3_aa: CASSLVGGNTEAFF

clone_size: -
j_call: TRBJ2-1
v_call: TRBV7-2
cdr3_aa: CASSSDSWGLVLYNEQFF

clone_size: -
j_call: TRBJ2-3
v_call: TRBV5-4
cdr3_aa: CASRPARADTQYF

clone_size: once
j_call: TRBJ1-5
v_call: TRBV9
cdr3_aa: CASSESVNDQPQHF

clone_size: -
j_call: TRBJ1-1
v_call: TRBV5-1
cdr3_aa: CASSPDRGDTEAFF

clone_size: -
j_call: TRBJ2-3
v_call: TRBV15
cdr3_aa: CATSRDVRGRGRRTDTQYF

clone_size: -
j_call: TRBJ2-5
v_call: TRBV13
cdr3_aa: CASSLLRAGGGETQYF

clone_size: -
j_call: TRBJ2-5
v_call: TRBV12-5
cdr3_aa: CASGLVQSGAWETQYF

clone_size: -
j_call: TRBJ1-4
v_call: TRBV5-1
cdr3_aa: CASRILGLRGEKLFF

clone_size: -
j_call: TRBJ1-4
v_call: TRBV11-2
cdr3_aa: CASSFGGRKLFF